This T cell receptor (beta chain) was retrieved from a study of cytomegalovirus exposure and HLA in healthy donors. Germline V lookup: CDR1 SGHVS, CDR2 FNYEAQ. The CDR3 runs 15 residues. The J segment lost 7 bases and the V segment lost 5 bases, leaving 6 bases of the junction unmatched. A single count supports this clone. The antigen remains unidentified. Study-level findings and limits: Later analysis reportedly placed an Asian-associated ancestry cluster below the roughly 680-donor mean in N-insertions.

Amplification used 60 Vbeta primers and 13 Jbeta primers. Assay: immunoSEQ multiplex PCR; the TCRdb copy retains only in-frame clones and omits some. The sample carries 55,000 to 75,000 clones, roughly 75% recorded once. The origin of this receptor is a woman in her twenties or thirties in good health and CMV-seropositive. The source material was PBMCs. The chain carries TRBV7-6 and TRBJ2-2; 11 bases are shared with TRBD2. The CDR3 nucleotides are TGTGCCAGCAGCCCACTAGCGGGAGCTGTCGGGGAGCTGTTTTTT. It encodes CASSPLAGAVGELFF. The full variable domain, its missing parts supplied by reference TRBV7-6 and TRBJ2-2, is GAGVSQSPRYKVTKRGQDVALRCDPISGHVSLYWYRQALGQGPEFLTYFNYEAQQDKSGLPNDRFSAERPEGSISTLTIQRTEQRDSAMYRCASSPLAGAVGELFFGEGSRLTVL.